This T cell receptor (beta chain) was recorded in a study of blood T cell repertoires in COVID-19. Looking at the study overall: Italy, Spain and the United States were the sources of the convalescent and acute COVID-19 samples. T cells, B-cell-depleted T cells, or PBMCs provided the cDNA or gDNA that served as material.

Assay: immunoSEQ multiplex PCR; the TCRdb copy retains only in-frame clones and omits some. The sample includes about 170,000 clones, 75% to 85% seen only once; the top ten take 12% to 15%. In terms of age and location, participants ranged from about 18 to 90 years and lived in around 22 US areas. Recovery meant two consecutive negative NP/OP PCR tests, professional clearance, or resolved symptoms. Sequenced: PBMCs or T cells enriched from blood (not recorded which). This TCR was sampled from a man between 45 and 60 years old who had recovered from COVID-19.

The CDR3 bases are TGTGCCAGCTCACCAAGCGGACAGCCAAAAAGGGAAAAACTGTTTTTT. Translation: CASSPSGQPKREKLFF. The chain has TRBV18 and TRBJ1-4, with D maybe TRBD1 (6 bases). Trimming stripped 2 bases from V and 8 bases from J, with 18 bases between. The germline gives CDR1 KGHSH, CDR2 LQKENI. The CDR3 spans 16 residues.